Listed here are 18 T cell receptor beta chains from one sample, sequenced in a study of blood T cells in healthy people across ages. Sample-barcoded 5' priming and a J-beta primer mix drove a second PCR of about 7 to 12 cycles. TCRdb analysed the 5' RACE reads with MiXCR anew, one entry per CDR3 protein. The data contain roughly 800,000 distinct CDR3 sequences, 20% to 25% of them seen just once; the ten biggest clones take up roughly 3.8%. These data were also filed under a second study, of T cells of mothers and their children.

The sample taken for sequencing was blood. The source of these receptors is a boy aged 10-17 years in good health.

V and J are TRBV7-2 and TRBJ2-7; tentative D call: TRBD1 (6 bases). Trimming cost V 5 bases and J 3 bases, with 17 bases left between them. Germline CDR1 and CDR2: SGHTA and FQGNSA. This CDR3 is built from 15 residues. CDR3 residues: CASSPSRTEIYEQYF. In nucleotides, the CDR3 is TGTGCCAGCAGCCCCTCACGGACAGAAATCTACGAGCAGTACTTC.

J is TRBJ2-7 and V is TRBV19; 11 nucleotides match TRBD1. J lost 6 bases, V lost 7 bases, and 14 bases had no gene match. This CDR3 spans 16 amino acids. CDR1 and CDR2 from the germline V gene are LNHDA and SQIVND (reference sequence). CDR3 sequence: CASIGRGTGGLSEQYF. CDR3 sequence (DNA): TGTGCCAGTATTGGACGCGGGACAGGGGGTTTGAGCGAGCAGTACTTC. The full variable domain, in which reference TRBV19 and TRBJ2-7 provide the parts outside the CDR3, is DGGITQSPKYLFRKEGQNVTLSCEQNLNHDAMYWYRQDPGQGLRLIYYSQIVNDFQKGDIAEGYSVSREKKESFPLTVTSAQKNPTAFYLCASIGRGTGGLSEQYFGPGTRLTVT.

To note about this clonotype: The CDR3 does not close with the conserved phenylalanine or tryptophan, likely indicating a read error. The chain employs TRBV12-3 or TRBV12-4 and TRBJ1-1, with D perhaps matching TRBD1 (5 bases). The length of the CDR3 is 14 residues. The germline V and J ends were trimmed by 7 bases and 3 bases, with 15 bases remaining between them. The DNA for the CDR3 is TGTGCCAGCACTGTCCGCATAGGGGACACTGAAGCTTTCGTT. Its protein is CASTVRIGDTEAFV.

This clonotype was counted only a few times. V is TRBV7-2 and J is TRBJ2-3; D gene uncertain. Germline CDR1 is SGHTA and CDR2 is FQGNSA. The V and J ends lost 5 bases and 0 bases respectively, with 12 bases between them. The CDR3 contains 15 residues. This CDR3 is CASSPHGYSTDTQYF. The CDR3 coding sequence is TGTGCCAGCAGCCCCCACGGATATAGCACAGATACGCAGTATTTT.

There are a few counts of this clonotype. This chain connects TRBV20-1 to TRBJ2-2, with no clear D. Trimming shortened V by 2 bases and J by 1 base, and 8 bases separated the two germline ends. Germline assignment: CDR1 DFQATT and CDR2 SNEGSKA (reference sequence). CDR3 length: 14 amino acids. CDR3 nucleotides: TGCAGTGCTAGAAGGGCAGGGAACACCGGGGAGCTGTTTTTT. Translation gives CSARRAGNTGELFF.

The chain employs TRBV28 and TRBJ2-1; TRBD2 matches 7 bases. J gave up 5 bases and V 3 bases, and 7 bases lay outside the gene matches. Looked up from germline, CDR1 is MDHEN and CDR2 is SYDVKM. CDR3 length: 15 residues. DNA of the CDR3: TGTGCCAGCAGTTTCTTCCAGCGGGGCCACAATGAGCAGTTCTTC. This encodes CASSFFQRGHNEQFF.

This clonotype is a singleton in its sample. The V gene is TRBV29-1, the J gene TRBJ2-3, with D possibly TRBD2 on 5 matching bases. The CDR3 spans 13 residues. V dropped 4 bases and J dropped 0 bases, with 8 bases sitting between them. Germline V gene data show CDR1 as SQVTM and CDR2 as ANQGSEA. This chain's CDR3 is CSVAGVSTDTQYF. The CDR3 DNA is TGCAGCGTTGCCGGGGTTAGCACAGATACGCAGTATTTT.

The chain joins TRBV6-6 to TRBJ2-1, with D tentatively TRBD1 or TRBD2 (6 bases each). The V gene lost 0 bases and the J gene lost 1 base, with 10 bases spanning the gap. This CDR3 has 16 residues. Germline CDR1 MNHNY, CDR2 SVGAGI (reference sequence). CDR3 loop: CASSYSRGGSYNEQFF. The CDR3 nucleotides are TGTGCCAGCAGTTACTCGAGAGGGGGGTCCTACAATGAGCAGTTCTTC.

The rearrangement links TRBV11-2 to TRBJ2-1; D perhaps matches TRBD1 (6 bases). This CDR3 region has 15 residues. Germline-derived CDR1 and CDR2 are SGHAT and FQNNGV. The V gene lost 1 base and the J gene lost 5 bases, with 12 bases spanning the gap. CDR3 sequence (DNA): TGTGCCAGCAGCTTAGCGACAGGCTCGAACAATGAGCAGTTCTTC. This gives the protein CASSLATGSNNEQFF.

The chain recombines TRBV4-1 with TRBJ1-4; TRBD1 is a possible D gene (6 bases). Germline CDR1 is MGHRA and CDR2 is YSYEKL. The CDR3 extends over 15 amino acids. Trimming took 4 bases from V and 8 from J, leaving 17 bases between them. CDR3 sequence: CASSRILATGEKLFF. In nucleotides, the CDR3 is TGCGCCAGCAGCCGTATACTCGCTACAGGGGAAAAACTGTTTTTT.

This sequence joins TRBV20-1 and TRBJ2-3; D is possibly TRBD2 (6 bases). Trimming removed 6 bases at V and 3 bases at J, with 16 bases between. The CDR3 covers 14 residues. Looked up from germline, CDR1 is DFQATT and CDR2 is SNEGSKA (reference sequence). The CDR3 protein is CSARGLAITDTQYF. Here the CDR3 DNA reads TGCAGTGCCCGGGGTCTAGCGATAACAGATACGCAGTATTTT.

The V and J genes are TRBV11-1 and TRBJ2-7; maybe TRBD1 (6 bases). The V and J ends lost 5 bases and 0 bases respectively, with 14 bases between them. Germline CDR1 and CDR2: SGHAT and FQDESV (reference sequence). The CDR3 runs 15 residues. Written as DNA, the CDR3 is TGTGCCAGCAGCCCCCGGGACATCTTCTCCTACGAGCAGTACTTC. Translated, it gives CASSPRDIFSYEQYF.

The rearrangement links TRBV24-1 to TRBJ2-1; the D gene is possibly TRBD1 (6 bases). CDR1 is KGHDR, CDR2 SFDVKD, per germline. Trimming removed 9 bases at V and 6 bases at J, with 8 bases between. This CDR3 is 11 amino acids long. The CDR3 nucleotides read TGTGCCACCTTACAGGGCAATGAGCAGTTCTTC. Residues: CATLQGNEQFF.

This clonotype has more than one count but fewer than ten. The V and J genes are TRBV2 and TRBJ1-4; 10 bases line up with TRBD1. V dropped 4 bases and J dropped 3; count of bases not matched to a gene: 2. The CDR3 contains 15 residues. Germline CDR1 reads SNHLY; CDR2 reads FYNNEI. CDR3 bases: TGTGCCAGCAGTGCCGGGACAGGGGCTAATGAAAAACTGTTTTTT. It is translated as CASSAGTGANEKLFF.

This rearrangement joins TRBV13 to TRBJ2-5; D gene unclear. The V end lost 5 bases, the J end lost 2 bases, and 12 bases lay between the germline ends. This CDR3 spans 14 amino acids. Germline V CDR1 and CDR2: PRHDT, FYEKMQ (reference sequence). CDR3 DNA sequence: TGTGCCAGCAGCCCGCCGGCGAAACAAGAGACCCAGTACTTC. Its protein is CASSPPAKQETQYF.

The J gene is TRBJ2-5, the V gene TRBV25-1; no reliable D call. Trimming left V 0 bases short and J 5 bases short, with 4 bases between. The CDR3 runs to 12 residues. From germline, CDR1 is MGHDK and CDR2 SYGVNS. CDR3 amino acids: CASSEYGETQYF. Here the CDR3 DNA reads TGTGCCAGCAGTGAATATGGGGAGACCCAGTACTTC.

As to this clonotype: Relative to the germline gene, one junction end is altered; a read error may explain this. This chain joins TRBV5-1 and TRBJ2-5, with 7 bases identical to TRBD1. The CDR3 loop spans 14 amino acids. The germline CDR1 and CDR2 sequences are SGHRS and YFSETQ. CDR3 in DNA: TGCGCCGGCAGCTTGAACAGGGGAATGGAGACCCAGTACTTC. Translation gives CAGSLNRGMETQYF.

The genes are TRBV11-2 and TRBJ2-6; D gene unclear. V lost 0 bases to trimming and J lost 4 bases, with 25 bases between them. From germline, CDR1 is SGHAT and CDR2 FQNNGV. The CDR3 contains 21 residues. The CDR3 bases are TGTGCCAGCAGCTTAGACCCGGTGTTGGGCAGGCCCGAGCGCGGGGCCAACGTCCTGACTTTC. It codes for CASSLDPVLGRPERGANVLTF. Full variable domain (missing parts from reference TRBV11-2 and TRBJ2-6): EAGVAQSPRYKIIEKRQSVAFWCNPISGHATLYWYQQILGQGPKLLIQFQNNGVVDDSQLPKDRFSAERLKGVDSTLKIQPAKLEDSAVYLCASSLDPVLGRPERGANVLTFGAGSRLTVL.